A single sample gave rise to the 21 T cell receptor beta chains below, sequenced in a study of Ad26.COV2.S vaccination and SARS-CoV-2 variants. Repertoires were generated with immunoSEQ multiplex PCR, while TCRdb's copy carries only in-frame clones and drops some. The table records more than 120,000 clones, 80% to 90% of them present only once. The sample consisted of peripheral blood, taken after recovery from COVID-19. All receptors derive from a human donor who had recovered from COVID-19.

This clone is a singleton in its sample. For the CDR3, the DNA is TGTGCCAGCACTCAGGGGGGGGCGAGGGAGACCCAGTACTTC. This encodes CASTQGGARETQYF. This chain joins TRBV28 and TRBJ2-5; D may be TRBD1 or TRBD2 (7 bases each). The germline V and J ends were trimmed by 7 bases and 5 bases, with 17 bases remaining between them. CDR1 is MDHEN, CDR2 SYDVKM, per germline. The CDR3 spans 14 residues.

The chain's CDR3 is CAISNGVTIYGYTF. CDR3 DNA sequence: TGTGCCATCAGTAATGGAGTCACCATCTATGGCTACACCTTC. The V gene is TRBV10-3, the J gene TRBJ1-2; the D is unclear. The CDR3 is 14 residues long. Between the trimmed V and J ends, which lost 5 bases and 4 bases, there was a span of 14 bases. Germline V gene sequence: CDR1 ENHRY, CDR2 SYGVKD.

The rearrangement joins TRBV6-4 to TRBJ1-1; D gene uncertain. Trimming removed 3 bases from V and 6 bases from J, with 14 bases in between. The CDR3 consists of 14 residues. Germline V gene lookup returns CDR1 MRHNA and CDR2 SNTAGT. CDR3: CASSEEGGISEAFF. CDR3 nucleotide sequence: TGTGCCAGCAGTGAGGAGGGAGGGATATCTGAAGCTTTCTTT.

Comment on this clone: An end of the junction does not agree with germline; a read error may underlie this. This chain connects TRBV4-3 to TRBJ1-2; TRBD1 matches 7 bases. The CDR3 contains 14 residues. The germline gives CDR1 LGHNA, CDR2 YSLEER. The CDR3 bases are TGCGCCAGCAGTCAAGGAATACAGGGGCTCGGCTACACCTTC. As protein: CASSQGIQGLGYTF.

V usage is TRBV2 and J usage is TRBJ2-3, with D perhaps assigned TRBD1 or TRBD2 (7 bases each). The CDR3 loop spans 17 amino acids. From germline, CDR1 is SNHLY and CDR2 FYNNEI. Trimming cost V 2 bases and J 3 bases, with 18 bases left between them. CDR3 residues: CASSEWRRGTVTDTQYF. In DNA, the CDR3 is TGTGCCAGCAGTGAATGGAGGCGGGGGACAGTAACAGATACGCAGTATTTT.

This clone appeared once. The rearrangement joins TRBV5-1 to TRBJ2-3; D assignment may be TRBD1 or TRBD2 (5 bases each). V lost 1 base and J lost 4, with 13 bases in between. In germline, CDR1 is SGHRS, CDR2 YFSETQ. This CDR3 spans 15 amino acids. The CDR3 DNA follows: TGCGCCAGCAGCTTGATAGGGGAGATCTCAGATACGCAGTATTTT. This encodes CASSLIGEISDTQYF.

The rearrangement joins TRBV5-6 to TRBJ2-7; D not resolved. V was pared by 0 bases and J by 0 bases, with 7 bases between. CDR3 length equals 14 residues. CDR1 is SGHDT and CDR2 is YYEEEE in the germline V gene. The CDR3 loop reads CASSLASSSYEQYF. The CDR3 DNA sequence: TGTGCCAGCAGCTTGGCGTCGAGCTCCTACGAGCAGTACTTC.

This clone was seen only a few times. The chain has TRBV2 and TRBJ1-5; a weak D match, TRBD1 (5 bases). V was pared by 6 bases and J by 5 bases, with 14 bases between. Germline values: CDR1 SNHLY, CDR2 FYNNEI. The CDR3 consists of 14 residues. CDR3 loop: CASSPGRTHQPQHF. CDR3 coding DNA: TGTGCCAGCAGCCCAGGGCGGACCCATCAGCCCCAGCATTTT.

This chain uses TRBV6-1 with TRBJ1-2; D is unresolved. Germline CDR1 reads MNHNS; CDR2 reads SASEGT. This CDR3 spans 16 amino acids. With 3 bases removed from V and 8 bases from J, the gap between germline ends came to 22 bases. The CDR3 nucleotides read TGTGCCAGCAGTGACCCAAACAGTGTTCGCACGGGGGGCTACACCTTC. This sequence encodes CASSDPNSVRTGGYTF.

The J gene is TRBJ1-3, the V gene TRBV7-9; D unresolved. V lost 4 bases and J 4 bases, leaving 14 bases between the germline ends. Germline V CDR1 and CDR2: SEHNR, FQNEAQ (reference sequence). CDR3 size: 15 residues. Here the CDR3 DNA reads TGTGCCAGCAGCTCAAGTGGAAGGGCCGGAAACACCATATATTTT. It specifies CASSSSGRAGNTIYF.

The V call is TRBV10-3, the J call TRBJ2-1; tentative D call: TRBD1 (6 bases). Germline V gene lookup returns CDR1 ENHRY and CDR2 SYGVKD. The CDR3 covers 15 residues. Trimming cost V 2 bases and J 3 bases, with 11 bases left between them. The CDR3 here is CAISEGQSNYNEQFF. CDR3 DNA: TGTGCCATCAGTGAGGGACAGTCAAACTACAATGAGCAGTTCTTC.

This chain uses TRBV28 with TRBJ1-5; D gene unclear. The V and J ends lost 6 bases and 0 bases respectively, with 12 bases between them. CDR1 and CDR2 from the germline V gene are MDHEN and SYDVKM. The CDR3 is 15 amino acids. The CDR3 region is CASSRDNYSNQPQHF. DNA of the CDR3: TGTGCCAGCAGCCGAGATAATTATAGCAATCAGCCCCAGCATTTT.

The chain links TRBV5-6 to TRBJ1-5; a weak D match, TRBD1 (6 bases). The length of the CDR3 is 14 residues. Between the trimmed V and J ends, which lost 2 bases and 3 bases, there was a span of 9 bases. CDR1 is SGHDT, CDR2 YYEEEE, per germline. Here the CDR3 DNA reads TGTGCCAGCAGCTTTTACAGGGCCAATCAGCCCCAGCATTTT. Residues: CASSFYRANQPQHF.

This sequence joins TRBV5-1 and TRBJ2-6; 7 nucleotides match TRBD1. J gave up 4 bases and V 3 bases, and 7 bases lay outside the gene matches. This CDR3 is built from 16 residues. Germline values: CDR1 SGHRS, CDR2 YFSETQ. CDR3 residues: CASSSDTGAGANVLTF. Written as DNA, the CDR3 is TGCGCCAGCAGCTCCGACACAGGGGCCGGGGCCAACGTCCTGACTTTC.

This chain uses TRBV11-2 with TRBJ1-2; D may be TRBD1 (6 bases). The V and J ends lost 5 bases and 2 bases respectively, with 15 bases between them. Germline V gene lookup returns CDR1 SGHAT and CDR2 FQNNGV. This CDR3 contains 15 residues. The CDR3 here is CASSAMSGQNYGYTF. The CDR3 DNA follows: TGTGCCAGCAGCGCGATGTCGGGACAAAACTATGGCTACACCTTC.

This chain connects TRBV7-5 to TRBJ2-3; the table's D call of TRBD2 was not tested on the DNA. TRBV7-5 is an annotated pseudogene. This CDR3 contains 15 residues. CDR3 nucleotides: TGTGCCAGAAGCCCGGTCCGGACTAGCGCAGATACGCAGTATTTT. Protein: CARSPVRTSADTQYF.

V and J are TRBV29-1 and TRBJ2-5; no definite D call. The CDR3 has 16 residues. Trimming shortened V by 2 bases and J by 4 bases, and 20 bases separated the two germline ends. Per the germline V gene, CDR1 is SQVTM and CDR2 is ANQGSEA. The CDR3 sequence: CSVERQASKMGETQYF. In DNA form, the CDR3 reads TGCAGCGTTGAAAGGCAGGCCTCTAAAATGGGAGAGACCCAGTACTTC.

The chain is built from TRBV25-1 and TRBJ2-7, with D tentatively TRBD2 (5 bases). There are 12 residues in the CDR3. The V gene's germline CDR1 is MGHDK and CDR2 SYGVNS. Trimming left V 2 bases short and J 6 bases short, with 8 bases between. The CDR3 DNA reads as TGTGCCAGCAGTGAAGGCGGAGGCGAGCAGTACTTC. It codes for CASSEGGGEQYF.

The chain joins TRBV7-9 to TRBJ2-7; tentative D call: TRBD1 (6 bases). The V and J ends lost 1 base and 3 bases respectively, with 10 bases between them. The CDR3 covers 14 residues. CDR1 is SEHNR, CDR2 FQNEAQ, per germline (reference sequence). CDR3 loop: CASSLGRTDYEQYF. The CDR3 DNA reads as TGTGCCAGCAGCTTAGGACGGACAGACTACGAGCAGTACTTC.

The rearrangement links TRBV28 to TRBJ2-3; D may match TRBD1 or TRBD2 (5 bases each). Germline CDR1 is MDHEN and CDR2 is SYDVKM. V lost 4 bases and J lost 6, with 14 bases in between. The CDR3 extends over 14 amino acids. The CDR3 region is CASSSGLGSDTQYF. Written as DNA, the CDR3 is TGTGCCAGCAGTTCGGGGCTCGGCTCCGATACGCAGTATTTT.

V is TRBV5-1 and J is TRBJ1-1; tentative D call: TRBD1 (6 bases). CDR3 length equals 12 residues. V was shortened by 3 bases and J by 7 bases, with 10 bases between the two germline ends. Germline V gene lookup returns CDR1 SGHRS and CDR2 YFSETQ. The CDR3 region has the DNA TGCGCCAGCAGCTCACAGGGAAATGAAGCTTTCTTT. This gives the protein CASSSQGNEAFF.